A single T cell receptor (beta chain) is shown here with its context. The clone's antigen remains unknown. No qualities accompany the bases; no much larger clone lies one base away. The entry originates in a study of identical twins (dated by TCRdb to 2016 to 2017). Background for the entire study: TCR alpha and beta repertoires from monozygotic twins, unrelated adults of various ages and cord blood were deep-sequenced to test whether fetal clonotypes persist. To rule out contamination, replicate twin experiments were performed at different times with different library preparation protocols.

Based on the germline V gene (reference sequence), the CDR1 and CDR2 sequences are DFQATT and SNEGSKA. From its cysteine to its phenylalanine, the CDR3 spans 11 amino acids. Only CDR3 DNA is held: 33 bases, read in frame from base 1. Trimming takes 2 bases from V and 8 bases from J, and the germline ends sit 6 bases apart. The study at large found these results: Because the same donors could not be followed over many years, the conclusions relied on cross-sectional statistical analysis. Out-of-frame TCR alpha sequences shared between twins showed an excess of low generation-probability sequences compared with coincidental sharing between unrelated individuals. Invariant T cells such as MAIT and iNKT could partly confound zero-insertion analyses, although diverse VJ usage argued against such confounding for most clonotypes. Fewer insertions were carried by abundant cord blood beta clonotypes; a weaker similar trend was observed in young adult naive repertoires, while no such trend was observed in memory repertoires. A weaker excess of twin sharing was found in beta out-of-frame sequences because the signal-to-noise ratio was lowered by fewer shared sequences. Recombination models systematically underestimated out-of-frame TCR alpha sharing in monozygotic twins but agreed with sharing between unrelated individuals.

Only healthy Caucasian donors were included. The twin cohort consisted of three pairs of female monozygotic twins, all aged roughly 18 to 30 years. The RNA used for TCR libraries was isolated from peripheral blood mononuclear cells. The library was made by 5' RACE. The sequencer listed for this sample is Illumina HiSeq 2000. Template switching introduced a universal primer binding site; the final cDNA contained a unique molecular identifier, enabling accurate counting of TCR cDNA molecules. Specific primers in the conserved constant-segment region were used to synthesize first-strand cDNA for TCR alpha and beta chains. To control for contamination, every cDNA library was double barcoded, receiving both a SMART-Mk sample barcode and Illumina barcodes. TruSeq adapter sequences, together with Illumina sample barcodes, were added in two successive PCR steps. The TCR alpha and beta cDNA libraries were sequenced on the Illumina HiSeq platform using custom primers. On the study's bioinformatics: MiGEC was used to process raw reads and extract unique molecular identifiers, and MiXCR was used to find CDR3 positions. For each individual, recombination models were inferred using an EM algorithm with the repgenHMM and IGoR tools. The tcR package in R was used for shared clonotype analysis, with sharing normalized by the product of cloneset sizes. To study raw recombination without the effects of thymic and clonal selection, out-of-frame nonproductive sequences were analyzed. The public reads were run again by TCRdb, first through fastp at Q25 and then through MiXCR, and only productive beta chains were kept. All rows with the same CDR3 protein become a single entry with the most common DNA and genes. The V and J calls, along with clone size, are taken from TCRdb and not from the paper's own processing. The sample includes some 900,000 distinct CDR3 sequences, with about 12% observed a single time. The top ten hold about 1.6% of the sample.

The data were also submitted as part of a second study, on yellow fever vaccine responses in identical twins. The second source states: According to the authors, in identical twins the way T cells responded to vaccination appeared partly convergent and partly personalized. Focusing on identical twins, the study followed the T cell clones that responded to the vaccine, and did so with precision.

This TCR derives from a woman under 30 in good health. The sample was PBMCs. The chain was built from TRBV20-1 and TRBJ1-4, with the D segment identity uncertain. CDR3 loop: CSARNPEKLFF. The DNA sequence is TGCAGTGCTAGAAACCCCGAAAAACTGTTTTTT.